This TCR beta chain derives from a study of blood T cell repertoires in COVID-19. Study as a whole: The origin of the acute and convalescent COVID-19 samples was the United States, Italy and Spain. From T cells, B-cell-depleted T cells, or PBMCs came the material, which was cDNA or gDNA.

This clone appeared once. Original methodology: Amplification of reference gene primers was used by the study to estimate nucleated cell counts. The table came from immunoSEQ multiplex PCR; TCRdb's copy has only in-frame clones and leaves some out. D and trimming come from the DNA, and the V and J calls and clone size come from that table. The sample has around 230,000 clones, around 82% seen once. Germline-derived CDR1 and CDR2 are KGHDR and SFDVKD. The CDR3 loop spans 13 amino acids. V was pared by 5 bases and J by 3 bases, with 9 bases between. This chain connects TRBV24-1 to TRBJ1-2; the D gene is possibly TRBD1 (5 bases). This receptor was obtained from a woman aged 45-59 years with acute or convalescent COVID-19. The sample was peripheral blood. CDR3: CATSGGTDYGYTF. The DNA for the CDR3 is TGTGCCACCAGTGGGGGGACTGACTATGGCTACACCTTC.